The entry that follows covers one T cell receptor beta chain sequence. Trimming removed 0 bases from V and 3 bases from J; junction bases left unmatched: 4. Germline loops: CDR1 KGHSH, CDR2 LQKENI. The CDR3 covers 16 residues. The source of the sample is a study of blood T cell repertoires in COVID-19. Overall study context: Samples representing acute and convalescent COVID-19 were sourced from the United States, Italy and Spain. In each case, the material was cDNA or gDNA derived from T cells, B-cell-depleted T cells, or PBMCs.

This table comes from immunoSEQ multiplex PCR, and its TCRdb copy is limited to in-frame clones, with some not included. The sample includes fewer than 60,000 clones, roughly 79% of them seen just once. The chain joins TRBV18 to TRBJ2-1; 8 positions agree with TRBD1. The sample taken for sequencing was peripheral blood. This TCR was sampled from a man aged 55 to 70 with acute or convalescent COVID-19. CDR3 region: CASSPPAGGIYNEQFF. CDR3 DNA: TGTGCCAGCTCACCACCGGCAGGGGGCATCTACAATGAGCAGTTCTTC.